Listed here are 32 T cell receptor beta chains from one sample, sequenced in a study of blood T cell repertoires in COVID-19. Sequencing was performed with immunoSEQ multiplex PCR; in TCRdb, only in-frame clones are kept and a portion is missing. The sample records approximately 72,000 clones, about 89% being singletons. What was sequenced was peripheral blood. The receptors were gathered from a woman aged 55-69 years with acute or convalescent COVID-19.

The count of this clone is one. The chain couples TRBV20-1 to TRBJ2-5; TRBD2 is a possible D gene (5 bases). Germline V gene lookup returns CDR1 DFQATT and CDR2 SNEGSKA (reference sequence). CDR3 size: 15 residues. Trimming took 3 bases from V and 5 from J, leaving 19 bases between them. The CDR3 DNA is TGCAGTGCTAGTGGGCAGCCCGGAGGCCCGGAGACCCAGTACTTC. It is translated as CSASGQPGGPETQYF.

The CDR3 DNA follows: TGCAGCGTTGATGCGCGCTCTGGGGGGGAGGTCCTGACTTTC. Its protein product is CSVDARSGGEVLTF. The rearrangement uses TRBV29-1 and TRBJ2-6; 7 nucleotides line up with TRBD2. The CDR3 is 14 amino acids. The V and J ends lost 3 bases and 13 bases, in that order; junction bases with no gene match: 12. Germline CDR1 SQVTM, CDR2 ANQGSEA.

This chain links TRBV18 with TRBJ2-3, with TRBD1 matching over 8 bases. The V and J ends lost 5 bases and 0 bases, in that order; junction bases with no gene match: 4. The CDR3 covers 15 residues. Germline V gene lookup returns CDR1 KGHSH and CDR2 LQKENI. The CDR3 nucleotides read TGTGCCAGCTCAAAGACAGGGGCTAGCACAGATACGCAGTATTTT. Amino acid sequence: CASSKTGASTDTQYF.

The V and J genes are TRBV29-1 and TRBJ1-2; possibly TRBD1 for D (6 bases). The germline CDR1 and CDR2 sequences are SQVTM and ANQGSEA. V lost 4 bases and J 12 bases, leaving 18 bases between the germline ends. The CDR3 extends over 12 amino acids. DNA for the CDR3: TGCAGCGTTGCGTCGCAGGGGAACGCGGACACCTTC. Translating it yields CSVASQGNADTF.

The chain carries TRBV10-3 and TRBJ2-7; D not certain. Germline CDR1 and CDR2: ENHRY and SYGVKD. The germline V and J ends were trimmed by 3 bases and 0 bases, with 12 bases remaining between them. CDR3 size: 15 residues. The CDR3 nucleotides are TGTGCCATCAGTGATCAGAATAGCTTCTCCTACGAGCAGTACTTC. Its translation is CAISDQNSFSYEQYF.

The chain carries TRBV13 and TRBJ2-1; TRBD1 aligns across 7 bases. CDR3 length: 16 amino acids. Germline-derived CDR1 and CDR2 are PRHDT and FYEKMQ (reference sequence). Unmatched junction bases numbered 6, after V lost 4 bases and J lost 0 bases. The CDR3 DNA sequence: TGTGCCAGCAGCTGGACAGGAAGAAGCTCCTACAATGAGCAGTTCTTC. Amino acids: CASSWTGRSSYNEQFF.

In this sample, this clone turned up once. The chain recombines TRBV3-1 (or the pseudogene TRBV3-2) with TRBJ1-4, with D hard to call. Deletions cut 1 base from V and 8 bases from J, with 11 bases between. CDR1 is LGHDT, CDR2 YNNKEL, per germline (reference sequence). This CDR3 is 14 amino acids long. CDR3 coding DNA: TGTGCCAGCAGCCAAGGAGCTGAGGGAGAAAAACTGTTTTTT. This translates into CASSQGAEGEKLFF.

The genes are TRBV6-5 and TRBJ2-2; no clear D. This CDR3 is built from 11 residues. In germline, CDR1 is MNHEY, CDR2 SVGAGI. Trimming took 6 bases from V and 6 from J, leaving 5 bases between them. CDR3 nucleotides: TGTGCCAGCAGCCGGGCCGGGGAGCTGTTTTTT. This gives the protein CASSRAGELFF.

This chain uses TRBV9 with TRBJ2-5, with D possibly being TRBD2 (6 bases). Germline V lookup: CDR1 SGDLS, CDR2 YYNGEE. Trimming removed 4 bases at V and 2 bases at J, with 12 bases between. This CDR3 comprises 14 residues. The CDR3 is CASSFSGAQETQYF. The CDR3 coding sequence is TGTGCCAGCAGCTTTAGCGGTGCGCAAGAGACCCAGTACTTC.

This clone came up a few times. This rearrangement joins TRBV6-5 to TRBJ1-6, with D possibly being TRBD1 (6 bases). Germline assignment: CDR1 MNHEY and CDR2 SVGAGI. Trimming shortened V by 10 bases and J by 9 bases, and 22 bases separated the two germline ends. The CDR3 has 15 residues. The CDR3 sequence: CATRTATLSGSPLHF. The CDR3 DNA sequence: TGTGCCACCCGGACAGCAACACTAAGTGGTTCACCCCTCCACTTT.

The chain is built from TRBV7-2 and TRBJ2-1; D might be TRBD1 (5 bases). Looked up from germline, CDR1 is SGHTA and CDR2 is FQGNSA. The CDR3 loop spans 15 amino acids. V was clipped by 5 bases and J by 0 bases, with 11 bases between them. CDR3 sequence (DNA): TGTGCCAGCAGCCCCCGGACAAGCTCCTACAATGAGCAGTTCTTC. This translates into CASSPRTSSYNEQFF. The full variable domain, rest sourced from reference TRBV7-2 and TRBJ2-1, is GAGVSQSPSNKVTEKGKDVELRCDPISGHTALYWYRQSLGQGLEFLIYFQGNSAPDKSGLPSDRFSAERTGGSVSTLTIQRTQQEDSAVYLCASSPRTSSYNEQFFGPGTRLTVL.

The chain couples TRBV19 to TRBJ2-1; TRBD1 aligns across 7 bases. The CDR3 is 17 residues long. The J segment lost 15 bases and the V segment lost 3 bases, leaving 23 bases of the junction unmatched. Per the germline V gene, CDR1 is LNHDA and CDR2 is SQIVND (reference sequence). The CDR3 bases are TGTGCCAGTAGTATTACCTATCTTCAAAACGAAGGGGGCTTCCCGTTCTTC. It yields the protein CASSITYLQNEGGFPFF.

This chain uses TRBV1 with TRBJ2-7; the DNA was not used to check the table's D call, TRBD1. TRBV1 is recorded as a pseudogene. The CDR3 totals 14 residues. The CDR3 spells CTSSRVQASYEQYF. For the CDR3, the DNA is TGCACCAGCAGCCGGGTACAGGCTTCCTACGAGCAGTACTTC.

This clone came up once. The chain employs TRBV14 and TRBJ2-7; D is unclear. Trimming left V 2 bases short and J 0 bases short, with 11 bases between. From germline, CDR1 is SGHDN and CDR2 FVKESK. The CDR3 is made up of 15 amino acids. The CDR3 protein is CASSQTTQSSYEQYF. The DNA of the CDR3 is TGTGCCAGCAGCCAAACGACTCAAAGCTCCTACGAGCAGTACTTC.

The chain is built from TRBV7-8 and TRBJ2-1; TRBD2 matches at 14 bases. Per the germline V gene, CDR1 is SGHVS and CDR2 is FQNEAQ. This CDR3 is 19 amino acids long. V gave up 1 base and J gave up 0 bases; unmatched junction bases: 5. Here the CDR3 reads CASSLGLAGGWSSYNEQFF. Written as DNA, the CDR3 is TGTGCCAGCAGCTTAGGACTAGCGGGGGGGTGGAGCTCCTACAATGAGCAGTTCTTC.

This clone was found a few times. The chain joins TRBV7-9 to TRBJ1-2, with a tentative D call TRBD1 (5 bases). CDR3 size: 12 residues. V was cut by 1 base and J by 9 bases, with 9 bases left in between. In germline, CDR1 is SEHNR, CDR2 FQNEAQ (reference sequence). CDR3 in DNA: TGTGCCAGCAGCTTAGAGACAGACCGCTACACCTTC. It yields the protein CASSLETDRYTF.

The gene calls are TRBV7-2 and TRBJ2-2, with D perhaps matching TRBD2 (5 bases). The CDR3 totals 15 residues. Trimming took 5 bases from V and 4 from J, leaving 14 bases between them. The germline CDR1 and CDR2 sequences are SGHTA and FQGNSA. The CDR3 coding sequence is TGTGCCAGCAGCCCCCTCGGGGTGGGCACCGGGGAGCTGTTTTTT. Translation: CASSPLGVGTGELFF.

This clone is a singleton in its sample. The rearrangement links TRBV29-1 to TRBJ2-7; perhaps TRBD2 as D (5 bases). In germline, CDR1 is SQVTM, CDR2 ANQGSEA. The V gene lost 4 bases and the J gene lost 6 bases, with 10 bases spanning the gap. CDR3 length equals 11 residues. The CDR3 sequence: CSVGGFAEQYF. The CDR3 region has the DNA TGCAGCGTTGGAGGGTTCGCCGAGCAGTACTTC.

The chain employs TRBV12-3 or TRBV12-4 and TRBJ2-1; D perhaps matches TRBD1 (5 bases). The CDR3 is 11 amino acids. V lost 4 bases, J lost 13 bases, and 11 bases lay in between. The CDR3 nucleotides are TGTGCCAGCAGTTACGGGCAGGGACAGTTCTTC. Translated: CASSYGQGQFF.

The chain has TRBV7-8 and TRBJ2-3; TRBD2 matches at 9 bases. The V gene's germline CDR1 is SGHVS and CDR2 FQNEAQ. J lost 5 bases, V lost 1 base, and 7 bases had no gene match. CDR3 size: 16 residues. CDR3 sequence (DNA): TGTGCCAGCAGCTTAGGGGGCGGGGGGGCACTAGATACGCAGTATTTT. As protein: CASSLGGGGALDTQYF.

The chain carries TRBV12-3 or TRBV12-4 and TRBJ1-5; TRBD1 matches 8 bases. The CDR3 is 13 residues long. Losses at the gene ends were 5 bases for V and 7 bases for J; bases not matched to a gene: 4. The CDR3 protein is CASSTGGGQPQHF. The DNA for the CDR3 is TGTGCCAGCAGTACAGGGGGAGGACAGCCCCAGCATTTT.

The CDR3 loop is CAISESTAGQETQYF. For the CDR3, the DNA is TGTGCCATCAGTGAGTCTACGGCAGGGCAAGAGACCCAGTACTTC. The chain joins TRBV10-3 to TRBJ2-5, with D perhaps TRBD1 (5 bases). This CDR3 has 15 amino acids. CDR1 and CDR2 from the germline V gene are ENHRY and SYGVKD. Between the trimmed V and J ends, which lost 0 bases and 2 bases, there was a span of 10 bases.

The chain has TRBV11-3 and TRBJ2-1; perhaps TRBD2 as D (5 bases). V dropped 5 bases and J dropped 6 bases, with 14 bases sitting between them. The germline gives CDR1 SGHNT, CDR2 YENEEA. CDR3 length: 14 residues. Here the CDR3 DNA reads TGTGCCAGCAGCCCCGAGGCTAGCAGCAATGAGCAGTTCTTC. Protein product: CASSPEASSNEQFF.

This chain uses TRBV7-2 with TRBJ2-3, with a possible D match to TRBD2 (6 bases). The CDR3 totals 15 residues. V gave up 5 bases and J gave up 6 bases, with 18 bases separating them. The germline V gene encodes CDR1 SGHTA and CDR2 FQGNSA. In DNA form, the CDR3 reads TGTGCCAGCAGCCCCGGCCGGGGGTTATTTGATACGCAGTATTTT. This codes for CASSPGRGLFDTQYF.

The chain joins TRBV5-1 to TRBJ1-6, with a tentative D call TRBD1 (6 bases). Germline values: CDR1 SGHRS, CDR2 YFSETQ. This CDR3 contains 16 residues. V shed 4 bases and J shed 1 base, with 12 bases lying between them. The CDR3, as DNA: TGCGCCAGCAGCCCCCGGACAGATTCCTATAATTCACCCCTCCACTTT. Its translation: CASSPRTDSYNSPLHF. Drawing the rest from reference TRBV5-1 and TRBJ1-6, the complete variable domain is KAGVTQTPRYLIKTRGQQVTLSCSPISGHRSVSWYQQTPGQGLQFLFEYFSETQRNKGNFPGRFSGRQFSNSRSEMNVSTLELGDSALYLCASSPRTDSYNSPLHFGNGTRLTVT.

CDR3: CASSSTRDGGPKYEQYF. In nucleotides, the CDR3 is TGCGCCAGCAGCTCGACTAGGGACGGAGGCCCCAAATACGAGCAGTACTTC. The gene calls are TRBV5-1 and TRBJ2-7, with D possibly matching TRBD2 (6 bases). The length of the CDR3 is 17 residues. From germline, CDR1 is SGHRS and CDR2 YFSETQ. Trimming removed 3 bases at V and 4 bases at J, with 23 bases between.

This chain uses TRBV10-3 with TRBJ1-1; perhaps TRBD1 as D (6 bases). The CDR3 length is 13 residues. Trimming stripped 2 bases from V and 5 bases from J, with 9 bases between. From germline, CDR1 is ENHRY and CDR2 SYGVKD. CDR3 loop: CAISERRGTEAFF. In DNA, the CDR3 is TGTGCCATCAGTGAGCGAAGGGGGACTGAAGCTTTCTTT.

The rearrangement joins TRBV9 to TRBJ2-7, with TRBD1 matching 7 bases. Germline V gene sequence: CDR1 SGDLS, CDR2 YYNGEE. Trimming removed 1 base from V and 3 bases from J; junction bases left unmatched: 10. This CDR3 is built from 16 residues. DNA of the CDR3: TGTGCCAGCAGCGTATCAGGTCAGGGGGTTATCTACGAGCAGTACTTC. This sequence encodes CASSVSGQGVIYEQYF.

As regards this clone: Other DNA sequences in the same sample also yield this CDR3. The chain links TRBV18 to TRBJ1-2; perhaps TRBD1 as D (6 bases). This CDR3 has 16 amino acids. Trimming took off 2 bases at V and 2 bases at J, with 15 bases between the two ends. Germline V CDR1 and CDR2: KGHSH, LQKENI. The CDR3 is CASSPSGGARNYGYTF. CDR3 sequence (DNA): TGTGCCAGCTCACCATCGGGGGGGGCGCGGAACTATGGCTACACCTTC.

The V call is TRBV2, the J call TRBJ2-3, with a tentative D call TRBD2 (5 bases). Trimming stripped 6 bases from V and 2 bases from J, with 18 bases between. The germline CDR1 and CDR2 sequences are SNHLY and FYNNEI. The CDR3 totals 16 residues. The CDR3: CASRPLGGSPTDTQYF. CDR3 coding DNA: TGTGCCAGCAGACCCCTAGGCGGGTCCCCCACAGATACGCAGTATTTT.

This sequence joins TRBV6-5 and TRBJ2-2; D is unresolved. The germline V gene encodes CDR1 MNHEY and CDR2 SVGAGI. This CDR3 has 12 residues. V shed 7 bases and J shed 6 bases, with 9 bases lying between them. The CDR3 loop is CASTGSPGELFF. CDR3 bases: TGTGCCAGCACCGGGTCCCCCGGGGAGCTGTTTTTT.

V usage is TRBV3-1 (or the pseudogene TRBV3-2) and J usage is TRBJ2-7, with D unresolved. From germline, CDR1 is LGHDT and CDR2 YNNKEL (reference sequence). V lost 2 bases, J lost 3 bases, and 14 bases lay in between. The CDR3 covers 15 residues. The CDR3 is CASSQSITANYEQYF. The CDR3 DNA is TGTGCCAGCAGCCAATCGATAACAGCTAACTACGAGCAGTACTTC.